This is a list of T cell receptor beta chains from one sample in a study of cytomegalovirus exposure and HLA in healthy donors. Assay: immunoSEQ multiplex PCR; the TCRdb copy retains only in-frame clones and omits some. Of about 130,000 clones in the sample, about three quarters are singletons; the top ten hold roughly 0.99%. Sequences were obtained from PBMCs. Every receptor here comes from a woman under 40 in good health and CMV-seronegative. Both conserved end residues are part of each CDR3. D genes are given only for firm matches. Some rows have no size entry. The others give once, few or many, or a class for an expanded clone.

clone size,D gene,J gene,V gene,CDR3 protein,CDR3 DNA
.,TRBD2,TRBJ2-1,TRBV7-9,CASSLASGGVDEQFF,TGTGCCAGCAGCTTAGCGAGCGGGGGTGTTGATGAGCAGTTCTTC
.,.,TRBJ1-1,TRBV6-5,CASSYGGTEAFF,TGTGCCAGCAGTTACGGAGGAACTGAAGCTTTCTTT
once,TRBD2,TRBJ2-1,TRBV14,CASSPSGRTYNEQFF,TGTGCCAGCAGCCCTAGCGGGAGAACCTACAATGAGCAGTTCTTC
few,TRBD2,TRBJ2-3,TRBV5-1,CASSAGTSGNGNTQYF,TGCGCCAGCAGCGCCGGGACTAGCGGGAACGGAAATACGCAGTATTTT
.,.,TRBJ2-2,TRBV5-1,CASSRLSGHENTGELFF,TGCGCCAGCAGCCGGTTATCGGGACACGAGAACACCGGGGAGCTGTTTTTT
.,TRBD2,TRBJ2-1,TRBV2,CASKTSPLYNEQFF,TGTGCCAGCAAGACTAGCCCCCTTTACAATGAGCAGTTCTTC
.,TRBD1,TRBJ2-1,TRBV19,CASSTGGTGGNEQFF,TGTGCCAGTAGTACGGGCGGGACAGGGGGAAATGAGCAGTTCTTC
.,.,TRBJ2-3,TRBV15,CATSRETTDTQYF,TGTGCCACCAGCCGGGAGACCACAGATACGCAGTATTTT
.,TRBD1,TRBJ1-5,TRBV5-8,CASSHRQGDNQPQHF,TGTGCCAGCAGCCACCGACAGGGGGACAATCAGCCCCAGCATTTT
.,.,TRBJ1-3,TRBV6-5,CASSKDGSSGNTIYF,TGTGCCAGCAGTAAAGACGGGAGCTCTGGAAACACCATATATTTT
.,TRBD2,TRBJ2-5,TRBV11-3,CASSSWRGVQETQYF,TGTGCCAGCAGCTCTTGGCGGGGGGTCCAAGAGACCCAGTACTTC
once,.,TRBJ1-2,TRBV30,CAWTHGTAYGYTF,TGTGCCTGGACCCATGGTACAGCCTATGGCTACACCTTC
.,TRBD2,TRBJ2-6,TRBV6-1,CASSPGGSGANVLTF,TGTGCCAGCAGTCCGGGGGGGTCTGGGGCCAACGTCCTGACTTTC
.,TRBD1,TRBJ2-1,TRBV19,CASSIGDRAYNEQFF,TGTGCCAGTAGTATTGGAGACAGGGCCTACAATGAGCAGTTCTTC
.,.,TRBJ1-3,TRBV21-1,CASSLVRTIYF,TGTGCCAGCAGCCTTGTCAGGACCATATATTTT
once,TRBD1,TRBJ2-5,TRBV2,CASSGQGMGQETQYF,TGTGCCAGCAGCGGACAGGGAATGGGCCAAGAGACCCAGTACTTC
.,.,TRBJ2-7,TRBV30,CAWSGLGIAYEQYF,TGTGCCTGGAGTGGACTCGGGATCGCCTACGAGCAGTACTTC
.,TRBD1,TRBJ1-6,TRBV5-1,CASTLGQGYNSPLHF,TGCGCCAGCACCCTGGGACAGGGCTATAATTCACCCCTCCACTTT
.,.,TRBJ1-2,TRBV5-1,CASSSGVPGLYGYTF,TGCGCCAGCAGCTCCGGGGTTCCGGGACTCTATGGCTACACCTTC
once,TRBD2,TRBJ2-1,TRBV7-3,CASSSVGAGSYNEQFF,TGTGCCAGCAGCTCGGTGGGAGCGGGGAGTTACAATGAGCAGTTCTTC
.,.,TRBJ1-1,TRBV9,CASSSGLGTEAFF,TGTGCCAGCAGTTCAGGACTGGGCACTGAAGCTTTCTTT
few,TRBD1,TRBJ2-7,TRBV15,CATSRERGTGAYEQYF,TGTGCCACCAGCAGAGAAAGGGGGACAGGGGCCTACGAGCAGTACTTC
.,.,TRBJ2-7,TRBV7-2,CASSRRQGNEQYF,TGTGCCAGCAGCAGGCGGCAGGGAAACGAGCAGTACTTC
.,.,TRBJ2-2,TRBV11-3,CASSRSWGRDINTGELFF,TGTGCCAGCAGCCGTTCCTGGGGCCGAGACATTAACACCGGGGAGCTGTTTTTT
few,TRBD2,TRBJ2-7,TRBV5-1,CASSLGGSGGAYEQYF,TGCGCCAGCAGCTTGGGGGGTAGCGGGGGGGCCTACGAGCAGTACTTC
.,.,TRBJ2-3,TRBV11-1,CASSLSGNTQYF,TGTGCCAGCAGCTTATCAGGGAATACGCAGTATTTT
.,TRBD1,TRBJ1-2,TRBV18,CASSRDSLPNYGYTF,TGTGCCAGCTCGCGGGACAGCCTCCCCAACTATGGCTACACCTTC
.,TRBD1,TRBJ2-7,TRBV30,CASTGQARSYEQYF,TGTGCCTCCACAGGACAGGCCCGTTCCTACGAGCAGTACTTC
.,.,TRBJ1-1,TRBV7-9,CASSATLNTEAFF,TGTGCCAGCAGCGCGACACTGAACACTGAAGCTTTCTTT
.,.,TRBJ2-3,TRBV19,CASSVGLLDTQYF,TGTGCCAGTAGTGTCGGACTGTTAGATACGCAGTATTTT
.,.,TRBJ2-7,TRBV14,CASSQDLVGKRSYEQYF,TGTGCCAGCAGCCAAGATCTTGTCGGGAAGAGATCCTACGAGCAGTACTTC
.,.,TRBJ2-7,TRBV4-1,CASSQDSGRGTPYEQYF,TGCGCCAGCAGCCAAGACTCGGGCAGGGGAACACCCTACGAGCAGTACTTC
.,.,TRBJ2-7,TRBV6-4,CARPLGGPSYEQYF,TGTGCCAGGCCTCTGGGGGGACCCTCCTACGAGCAGTACTTC
.,.,TRBJ1-6,TRBV27,CASSPRPGYNSPLHF,TGTGCCAGCAGTCCTAGACCAGGGTATAATTCACCCCTTCACTTT
.,TRBD1,TRBJ2-7,TRBV13,CASSLGRGGDRDSYEQYF,TGTGCCAGCAGCTTAGGCCGAGGCGGGGACAGGGACTCCTACGAGCAGTACTTC
.,.,TRBJ1-5,TRBV25-1,CASSGGGPRQPQHF,TGTGCCAGCAGTGGGGGGGGACCGAGGCAGCCCCAGCATTTT
.,.,TRBJ1-1,TRBV5-1,CASSFSTGTEAFF,TGCGCCAGCAGCTTTTCGACTGGGACTGAAGCTTTCTTT
.,.,TRBJ2-7,TRBV30,CAWSGSYEQYF,TGTGCCTGGAGCGGGAGCTACGAGCAGTACTTC
.,TRBD2,TRBJ2-1,TRBV6-1,CASSGLLAGAYNEQFF,TGTGCCAGCAGTGGCCTACTAGCGGGTGCCTACAATGAGCAGTTCTTC
.,TRBD1,TRBJ2-2,TRBV6-5,CASSSPTGAAGELFF,TGTGCCAGCAGTTCCCCCACAGGGGCGGCCGGGGAGCTGTTTTTT
.,.,TRBJ2-1,TRBV6-1,CASSEVGESYNEQFF,TGTGCCAGCAGTGAGGTCGGGGAATCCTACAATGAGCAGTTCTTC
.,.,TRBJ1-5,TRBV5-1,CASSQKAGFGQPQHF,TGCGCCAGCAGTCAAAAAGCGGGTTTCGGACAGCCCCAGCATTTT
.,.,TRBJ1-2,TRBV6-1,CASSEGGLLYGYTF,TGTGCCAGCAGCGAGGGGGGACTACTCTATGGCTACACCTTC
.,.,TRBJ2-3,TRBV12-5,CASGLGLGQPTDTQYF,TGTGCTAGTGGTTTGGGGCTAGGACAGCCCACAGATACGCAGTATTTT
once,TRBD2,TRBJ2-1,TRBV11-1,CASSPGLAGGDEQFF,TGTGCCAGCAGCCCGGGACTAGCGGGAGGCGATGAGCAGTTCTTC
.,.,TRBJ2-7,TRBV9,CASSVALDYEQYF,TGTGCCAGCAGCGTAGCCCTAGACTACGAGCAGTACTTC
.,.,TRBJ1-1,TRBV30,CASMRGGTEAFF,TGTGCCTCTATGCGAGGGGGCACTGAAGCTTTCTTT